One and the same sample provided the 15 T cell receptor beta chains below, sequenced in a study of cytomegalovirus exposure and HLA in healthy donors. TCRdb's table, derived via immunoSEQ multiplex PCR, lists solely in-frame clones and lacks some. The repertoire holds about 130,000 clones, with roughly nine tenths as singletons. The sequenced sample was PBMCs. Every receptor here comes from a woman aged 18-29 years in good health and CMV-seronegative.

The rearrangement uses TRBV5-6 and TRBJ2-5; a possible D gene is TRBD1 (5 bases). The CDR3 is 13 residues long. CDR1 and CDR2 from the germline V gene are SGHDT and YYEEEE. With 0 bases removed from V and 3 bases from J, the gap between germline ends came to 6 bases. The CDR3 reads CASSLGREETQYF. The DNA of the CDR3 is TGTGCCAGCAGCTTGGGCAGGGAAGAGACCCAGTACTTC. Complete variable domain (other parts from reference TRBV5-6 and TRBJ2-5): DAGVTQSPTHLIKTRGQQVTLRCSPKSGHDTVSWYQQALGQGPQFIFQYYEEEERQRGNFPDRFSGHQFPNYSSELNVNALLLGDSALYLCASSLGREETQYFGPGTRLLVL.

V and J are TRBV13 and TRBJ2-7, with 8 bases lining up with TRBD1. Per germline, CDR1 PRHDT and CDR2 FYEKMQ (reference sequence). The CDR3 is 16 amino acids. Losses at the gene ends were 3 bases for V and 2 bases for J; bases not matched to a gene: 9. The DNA for the CDR3 is TGTGCCAGCAGCTTTCGACGGACAGGGACGGCCTACGAGCAGTACTTC. It specifies CASSFRRTGTAYEQYF. Drawing the rest from reference TRBV13 and TRBJ2-7, the complete variable domain is AAGVIQSPRHLIKEKRETATLKCYPIPRHDTVYWYQQGPGQDPQFLISFYEKMQSDKGSIPDRFSAQQFSDYHSELNMSSLELGDSALYFCASSFRRTGTAYEQYFGPGTRLTVT.

V gene TRBV10-3 combines with J gene TRBJ2-2; 16 bases match TRBD2. J was trimmed by 4 bases and V by 5 bases; bases with no gene match: 7. Germline V gene lookup returns CDR1 ENHRY and CDR2 SYGVKD. The CDR3 is 18 residues long. In DNA, the CDR3 is TGTGCCATCAGTCCGGGACTAGCGGGGGGGCCAGGCACCGGGGAGCTGTTTTTT. Translation: CAISPGLAGGPGTGELFF.

The rearrangement links TRBV6-5 to TRBJ1-6; D remains ambiguous. Germline values: CDR1 MNHEY, CDR2 SVGAGI. V dropped 0 bases and J dropped 8 bases, with 11 bases sitting between them. The CDR3 has 15 amino acids. CDR3 DNA: TGTGCCAGCAGTTACTCGTGGCGGATAGATTCACCCCTCCACTTT. Translation gives CASSYSWRIDSPLHF.

The chain has TRBV5-1 and TRBJ2-7, with TRBD1 as a possible D gene (5 bases). CDR1 and CDR2 from the germline V gene are SGHRS and YFSETQ. The germline V and J ends were trimmed by 0 bases and 4 bases, with 11 bases remaining between them. This CDR3 contains 14 residues. The CDR3 nucleotides are TGCGCCAGCAGCTTGGACCCGCAGGGATACGAGCAGTACTTC. Protein product: CASSLDPQGYEQYF.

The chain has TRBV7-9 and TRBJ1-1, with 8 positions matching TRBD1. CDR1 SEHNR and CDR2 FQNEAQ come from the germline V gene (reference sequence). V lost 2 bases, J lost 1 base, and 15 bases stayed unmatched. CDR3 length: 19 amino acids. Written as DNA, the CDR3 is TGTGCCAGCAGCTTAAACTTGGCTGCAGGGGGCTCCACGAACACTGAAGCTTTCTTT. It translates to CASSLNLAAGGSTNTEAFF.

The chain uses TRBV11-2 and TRBJ1-2; no reliable D call. CDR1 SGHAT and CDR2 FQNNGV come from the germline V gene. Deletions cut 5 bases from V and 8 bases from J, with 18 bases between. The CDR3 covers 14 residues. CDR3 in amino acids: CASSPSLGFQGYTF. For the CDR3, the DNA is TGTGCCAGCAGCCCCTCGTTGGGCTTTCAGGGCTACACCTTC.

Here the CDR3 reads CASSSRPSTGSSPLHF. The CDR3 DNA reads TGTGCCAGCAGTTCCAGACCCTCGACAGGGTCTTCACCCCTCCACTTT. V is TRBV6-5 and J is TRBJ1-6, with 7 positions matching TRBD1. Germline loops: CDR1 MNHEY, CDR2 SVGAGI. V dropped 4 bases and J dropped 9; count of bases not matched to a gene: 12. The CDR3 runs to 16 residues.

This rearrangement joins TRBV6-5 to TRBJ2-7; tentative D call: TRBD1 (6 bases). Germline loops: CDR1 MNHEY, CDR2 SVGAGI. The CDR3 contains 14 residues. With 4 bases removed from V and 2 bases from J, the gap between germline ends came to 12 bases. CDR3 protein: CASSLQGLAYEQYF. DNA for the CDR3: TGTGCCAGCAGTTTACAGGGCCTTGCCTACGAGCAGTACTTC.

Written as DNA, the CDR3 is TGTGCCAGCAGGATACTAGCGGGGGGGTATCTAGGGGAGCAGTACTTC. Residues: CASRILAGGYLGEQYF. The chain carries TRBV2 and TRBJ2-7; 13 nucleotides agree with TRBD2. The V segment lost 6 bases and the J segment 7 bases; nucleotides outside the gene matches: 12. CDR1 and CDR2 from the germline V gene are SNHLY and FYNNEI. This CDR3 has 16 amino acids.

The DNA of the CDR3 is TGCGCCAGCAGCCGACCGGGGGGGCCCTACAATGAGCAGTTCTTC. Residues: CASSRPGGPYNEQFF. The chain recombines TRBV4-1 with TRBJ2-1; 8 nucleotides align to TRBD2. This CDR3 is 15 amino acids long. Germline CDR1 MGHRA, CDR2 YSYEKL. V lost 4 bases, J lost 2 bases, and 4 bases stayed unmatched.

V and J are TRBV5-4 and TRBJ1-1; TRBD1 agrees at 8 bases. Germline V gives CDR1 SGHNT, CDR2 YYREEE (reference sequence). The CDR3 has 17 amino acids. After removal of 4 bases from V and 4 bases from J, the junction contained 15 bases not matched to a gene. The CDR3 spells CASSPVPGQVLITEAFF. CDR3 nucleotide sequence: TGTGCCAGCAGCCCGGTCCCGGGACAGGTCCTCATCACTGAAGCTTTCTTT. The full variable domain, rest sourced from reference TRBV5-4 and TRBJ1-1, is ETGVTQSPTHLIKTRGQQVTLRCSSQSGHNTVSWYQQALGQGPQFIFQYYREEENGRGNFPPRFSGLQFPNYSSELNVNALELDDSALYLCASSPVPGQVLITEAFFGQGTRLTVV.

This chain joins TRBV7-8 and TRBJ1-2, with D perhaps matching TRBD1 (5 bases). The CDR3 length is 12 residues. Trimming pared 4 bases from V and 5 bases from J, leaving 8 bases between. Germline CDR1 and CDR2: SGHVS and FQNEAQ. DNA of the CDR3: TGTGCCAGCAGCTCGGGGGAGTATGGCTACACCTTC. Translated: CASSSGEYGYTF.

The chain carries TRBV7-8 and TRBJ1-2; no clear D. Germline V gene lookup returns CDR1 SGHVS and CDR2 FQNEAQ. Trimming left V 1 base short and J 5 bases short, with 17 bases between. The CDR3 loop spans 16 amino acids. The CDR3 region is CASSLVAQNGEYGYTF. The CDR3 nucleotides are TGTGCCAGCAGCTTAGTGGCTCAAAACGGGGAATATGGCTACACCTTC.

This clone came up once. This chain uses TRBV6-5 with TRBJ2-1; 8 bases are shared with TRBD2. Germline V gene sequence: CDR1 MNHEY, CDR2 SVGAGI. Germline trimming cut 9 bases from V and 0 bases from J; bases unmatched to any gene: 7. The CDR3 contains 15 residues. Here the CDR3 DNA reads TGTGCCAGTATCGGGGGGGCCAGCTCCTACAATGAGCAGTTCTTC. Encoded protein: CASIGGASSYNEQFF.